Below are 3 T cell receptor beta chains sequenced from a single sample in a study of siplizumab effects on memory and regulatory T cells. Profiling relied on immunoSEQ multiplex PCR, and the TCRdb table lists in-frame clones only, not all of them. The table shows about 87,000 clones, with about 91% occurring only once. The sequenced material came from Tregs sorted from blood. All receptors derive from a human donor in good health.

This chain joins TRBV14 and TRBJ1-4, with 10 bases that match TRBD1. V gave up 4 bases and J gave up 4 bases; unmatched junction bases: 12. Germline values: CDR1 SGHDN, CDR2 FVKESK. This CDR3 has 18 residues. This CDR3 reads CASSRAGTGVPLNEKLFF. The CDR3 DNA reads TGTGCCAGCAGCCGGGCCGGGACAGGGGTACCCCTTAATGAAAAACTGTTTTTT.

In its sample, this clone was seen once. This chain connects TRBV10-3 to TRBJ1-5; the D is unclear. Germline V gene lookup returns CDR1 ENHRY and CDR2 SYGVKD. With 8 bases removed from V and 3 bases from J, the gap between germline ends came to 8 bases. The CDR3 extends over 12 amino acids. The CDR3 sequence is CAISGTNQPQHF. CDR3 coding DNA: TGTGCCATCTCGGGCACCAATCAGCCCCAGCATTTT.

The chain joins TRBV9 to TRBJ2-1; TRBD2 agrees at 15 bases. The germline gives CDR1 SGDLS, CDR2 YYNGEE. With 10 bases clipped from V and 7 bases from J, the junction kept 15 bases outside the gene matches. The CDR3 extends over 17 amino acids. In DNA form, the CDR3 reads TGTGCCGGGCCCGGGACTAGCGGGGGGCCCGAGAAAAATGAGCAGTTCTTC. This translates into CAGPGTSGGPEKNEQFF.